Listed below are T cell receptor beta chains from one sample, sequenced in a study of graft-versus-host responses after intestinal transplantation. The assay was immunoSEQ multiplex PCR, and TCRdb's table has in-frame clones only and misses some. There are about 89,000 clones in the sample; about 94% occur only once, and approximately 0.19% lies in the top ten. These receptors have no identified antigens. The sample here was unstimulated CD4+ T cells sorted from spleen or lymph node cells, taken before transplant. The receptor source for this set is a human donor who was the organ donor for an intestinal transplant. CDR3s include the opening cysteine and the closing phenylalanine or tryptophan. A D gene is named only where the DNA matches it firmly. The size of a clone is reported for some rows only, either as once, few or many, or as a class for expanded clones.

V gene	J gene	clone size	D gene	CDR3 protein	CDR3 DNA
TRBV5-1	TRBJ2-3	NA	NA	CASSRDGHSTDTQYF	TGCGCCAGCAGCCGGGACGGGCATAGCACAGATACGCAGTATTTT
TRBV12-5	TRBJ2-3	NA	TRBD2	CASGLVRGGADTQYF	TGTGCTAGTGGTTTGGTACGGGGGGGAGCAGATACGCAGTATTTT
TRBV6-5	TRBJ2-7	NA	NA	CASSYGDTPYEQYF	TGTGCCAGCAGTTACGGGGACACCCCCTACGAGCAGTACTTC
TRBV5-1	TRBJ2-7	NA	NA	CASSFVAAQRIYEQYF	TGCGCCAGCAGTTTCGTCGCGGCGCAAAGGATCTACGAGCAGTACTTC
TRBV2	TRBJ1-2	NA	NA	CATRQEGGAYGYTF	TGTGCCACCCGCCAAGAGGGGGGAGCGTATGGCTACACCTTC
TRBV10-1	TRBJ1-4	once	NA	CASMGRDIEKLFF	TGCGCCAGCATGGGCCGGGACATTGAAAAACTGTTTTTT
TRBV29-1	TRBJ2-3	NA	NA	CSGGEGTDTQYF	TGCAGCGGGGGTGAGGGCACAGATACGCAGTATTTT
TRBV19	TRBJ2-3	NA	NA	CASEETGTDTQYF	TGTGCCAGTGAGGAGACAGGCACAGATACGCAGTATTTT
TRBV6-5	TRBJ2-5	NA	TRBD2	CASSSRGTREETQYF	TGTGCCAGCAGTTCCCGAGGGACTAGGGAGGAGACCCAGTACTTC
TRBV4-2	TRBJ1-5	NA	NA	CASSQEGGNQPQHF	TGTGCCAGCAGCCAAGAAGGGGGCAATCAGCCCCAGCATTTT
TRBV27	TRBJ1-2	NA	NA	CASRLRGQVEGYTF	TGTGCCAGCAGACTCCGGGGGCAAGTGGAGGGCTACACCTTC
TRBV10-3	TRBJ1-5	NA	NA	CAISEGSNQPQHF	TGTGCCATCAGTGAGGGTAGCAATCAGCCCCAGCATTTT
TRBV18	TRBJ1-5	NA	TRBD1	CASSPPGGSNQPQHF	TGTGCCAGCTCACCACCAGGGGGCAGCAATCAGCCCCAGCATTTT
TRBV5-1	TRBJ2-1	NA	NA	CASSADIYNEQFF	TGCGCCAGCAGCGCAGACATATACAATGAGCAGTTCTTC
TRBV19	TRBJ1-6	NA	TRBD1	CASSRGTGSGNSPLHF	TGTGCCAGTAGTAGGGGGACAGGATCGGGGAATTCACCCCTCCACTTT
TRBV18	TRBJ1-2	NA	TRBD1	CASSPPGQTNYGYTF	TGTGCCAGCTCACCACCGGGACAGACTAACTATGGCTACACCTTC
TRBV14	TRBJ2-7	NA	NA	CASSQPGPSSYEQYF	TGTGCCAGCAGCCAACCGGGCCCTAGCTCCTACGAGCAGTACTTC
TRBV5-4	TRBJ1-1	NA	NA	CASTKPRGGNTEAFF	TGTGCCAGCACCAAACCGAGAGGAGGGAACACTGAAGCTTTCTTT
TRBV11-3	TRBJ1-1	NA	TRBD1	CASSRRAWTGATEAFF	TGTGCCAGCAGCCGTAGAGCTTGGACAGGTGCAACTGAAGCTTTCTTT
TRBV11-2	TRBJ2-7	NA	NA	CASSLDRSYEQYF	TGTGCCAGCAGCTTAGATAGATCCTACGAGCAGTACTTC
TRBV11-2	TRBJ1-2	NA	TRBD1	CASSHTLDRDYGYTF	TGTGCCAGCAGCCACACTCTTGACAGGGACTATGGCTACACCTTC
TRBV28	TRBJ2-4	NA	NA	CASRGPFGDIQYF	TGTGCCAGCAGGGGTCCATTCGGGGACATTCAGTACTTC
TRBV2	TRBJ2-3	NA	TRBD2	CASRAGWTSGGDTQYF	TGTGCCAGCAGGGCGGGATGGACTAGCGGGGGAGATACGCAGTATTTT
TRBV6-5	TRBJ2-7	NA	NA	CASSLVVNGAYEQYF	TGTGCCAGCAGTCTTGTGGTGAACGGCGCCTACGAGCAGTACTTC
TRBV18	TRBJ2-5	NA	TRBD1	CASSPLEGASETQYF	TGTGCCAGCTCACCACTTGAGGGGGCTTCGGAGACCCAGTACTTC
TRBV7-2	TRBJ1-1	NA	NA	CASSNRVSPEAFF	TGTGCCAGCAGCAATCGGGTCTCTCCTGAAGCTTTCTTT
TRBV5-8	TRBJ1-1	NA	NA	CASSLGQQNTEAFF	TGTGCCAGCAGCTTGGGACAACAGAACACTGAAGCTTTCTTT
TRBV5-5	TRBJ2-7	NA	NA	CASSLAYEQYF	TGTGCCAGCAGCTTGGCTTACGAGCAGTACTTC
TRBV10-2	TRBJ2-5	NA	TRBD2	CASSDVLAGGPQETQYF	TGCGCCAGCAGTGACGTGCTAGCGGGGGGCCCACAAGAGACCCAGTACTTC
TRBV5-1	TRBJ1-6	NA	NA	CASSLADHNSPLHF	TGCGCCAGCAGCTTGGCAGATCATAATTCACCCCTCCACTTT
TRBV7-2	TRBJ2-4	NA	NA	CASSLRQGPLAKNIQYF	TGTGCCAGCAGCTTACGGCAGGGGCCCTTAGCCAAAAACATTCAGTACTTC
TRBV28	TRBJ1-6	NA	TRBD1	CASSFQGEYNSPLHF	TGTGCCAGCAGTTTCCAGGGGGAATACAATTCACCCCTCCACTTT
TRBV4-1	TRBJ2-5	NA	NA	CASSRHGETQYF	TGCGCCAGCAGCCGACACGGGGAGACCCAGTACTTC